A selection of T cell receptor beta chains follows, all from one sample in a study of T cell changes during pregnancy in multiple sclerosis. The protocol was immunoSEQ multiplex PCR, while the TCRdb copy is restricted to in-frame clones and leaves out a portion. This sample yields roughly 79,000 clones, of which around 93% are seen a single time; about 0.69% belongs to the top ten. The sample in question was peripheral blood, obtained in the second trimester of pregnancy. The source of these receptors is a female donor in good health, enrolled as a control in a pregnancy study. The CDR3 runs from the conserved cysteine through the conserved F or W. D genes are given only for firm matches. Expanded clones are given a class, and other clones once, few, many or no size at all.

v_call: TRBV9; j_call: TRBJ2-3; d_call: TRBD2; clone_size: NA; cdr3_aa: CASSVGTSGVYTDTQYF; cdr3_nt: TGTGCCAGCAGCGTCGGGACTAGCGGGGTCTACACAGATACGCAGTATTTT
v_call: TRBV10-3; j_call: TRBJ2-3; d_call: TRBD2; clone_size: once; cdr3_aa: CAISESGGGTTPSTDTQYF; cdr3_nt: TGTGCCATCAGTGAGTCCGGCGGGGGGACCACCCCTAGCACAGATACGCAGTATTTT
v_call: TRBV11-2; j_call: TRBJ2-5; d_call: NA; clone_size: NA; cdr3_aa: CASSLVRGQETQYF; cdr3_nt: TGTGCCAGCAGCTTAGTGCGGGGTCAAGAGACCCAGTACTTC
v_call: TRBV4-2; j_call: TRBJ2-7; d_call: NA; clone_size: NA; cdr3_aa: CASSQHFRGSYEQYF; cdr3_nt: TGTGCCAGCAGCCAACATTTCCGGGGATCCTACGAGCAGTACTTC
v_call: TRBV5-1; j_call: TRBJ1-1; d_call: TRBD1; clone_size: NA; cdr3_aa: CASSLNPYRGFNTEAFF; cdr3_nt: TGCGCCAGCAGCTTGAACCCCTACAGGGGGTTCAACACTGAAGCTTTCTTT
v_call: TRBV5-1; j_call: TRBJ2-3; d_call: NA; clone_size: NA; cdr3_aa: CASSRDGGVPTTDTQYF; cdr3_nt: TGCGCCAGCAGCCGGGACGGGGGTGTCCCTACCACAGATACGCAGTATTTT
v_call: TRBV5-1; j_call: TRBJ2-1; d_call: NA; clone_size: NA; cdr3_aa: CASSSDRSGEQFF; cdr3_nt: TGCGCCAGCAGTTCGGACAGATCAGGTGAGCAGTTCTTC
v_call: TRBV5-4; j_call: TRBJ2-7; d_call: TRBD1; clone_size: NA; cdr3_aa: CASSLGTGPNFYEQYF; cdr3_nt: TGTGCCAGCAGCTTGGGGACAGGCCCAAACTTCTACGAGCAGTACTTC
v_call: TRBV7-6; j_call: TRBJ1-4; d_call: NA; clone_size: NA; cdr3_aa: CASSLKTASEKLFF; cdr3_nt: TGTGCCAGCAGCTTAAAGACAGCCAGTGAAAAACTGTTTTTT
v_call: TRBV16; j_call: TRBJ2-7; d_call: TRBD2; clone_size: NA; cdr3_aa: CASSQFIGGGARSRVNEQYF; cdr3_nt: TGTGCCAGCAGCCAATTTATCGGCGGGGGGGCTCGTTCACGCGTTAACGAGCAGTACTTC
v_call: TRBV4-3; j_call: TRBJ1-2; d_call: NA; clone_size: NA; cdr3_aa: CASSQDVRQEYGYTF; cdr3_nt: TGCGCCAGCAGCCAAGATGTCAGACAGGAGTATGGCTACACCTTC
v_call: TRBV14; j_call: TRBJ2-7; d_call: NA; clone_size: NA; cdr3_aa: CASSQAGAGEQYF; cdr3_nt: TGTGCCAGCAGCCAGGCAGGGGCTGGCGAGCAGTACTTC
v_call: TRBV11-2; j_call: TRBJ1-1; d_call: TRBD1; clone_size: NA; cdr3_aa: CASSLARGSTEAFF; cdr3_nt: TGTGCCAGCAGCTTAGCCAGGGGGAGCACTGAAGCTTTCTTT
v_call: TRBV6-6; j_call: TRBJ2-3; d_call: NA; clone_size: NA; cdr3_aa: CASSYPDSSTDTQYF; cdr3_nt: TGTGCCAGCAGTTACCCGGACAGTAGCACAGATACGCAGTATTTT
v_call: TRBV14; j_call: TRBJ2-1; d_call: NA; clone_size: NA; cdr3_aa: CASSPRRDNEQFF; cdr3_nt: TGTGCCAGCAGCCCCAGGAGGGACAATGAGCAGTTCTTC
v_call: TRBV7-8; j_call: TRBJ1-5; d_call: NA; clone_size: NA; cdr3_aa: CASSSQGGNQPQHF; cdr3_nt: TGTGCCAGCAGCTCACAGGGAGGGAATCAGCCCCAGCATTTT
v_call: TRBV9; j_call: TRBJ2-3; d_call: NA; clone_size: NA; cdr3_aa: CASSTGGITDTQYF; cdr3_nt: TGTGCCAGCAGCACAGGAGGGATCACAGATACGCAGTATTTT
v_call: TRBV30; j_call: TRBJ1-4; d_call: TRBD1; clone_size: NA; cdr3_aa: CAWSKGTDNEKLFF; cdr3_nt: TGTGCCTGGAGCAAAGGGACAGATAATGAAAAACTGTTTTTT
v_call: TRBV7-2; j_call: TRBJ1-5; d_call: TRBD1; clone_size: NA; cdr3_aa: CASSPRGQAGVIGNQPQHF; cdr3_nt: TGTGCCAGCAGCCCCCGAGGACAGGCCGGGGTGATAGGCAATCAGCCCCAGCATTTT
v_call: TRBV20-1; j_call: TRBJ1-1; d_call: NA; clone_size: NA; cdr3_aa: CSASLVTEAFF; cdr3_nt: TGCAGTGCTAGTCTTGTCACTGAAGCTTTCTTT
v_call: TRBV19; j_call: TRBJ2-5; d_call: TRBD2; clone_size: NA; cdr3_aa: CASSTSGVIQETQYF; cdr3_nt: TGTGCCAGTAGTACCAGCGGGGTGATCCAAGAGACCCAGTACTTC
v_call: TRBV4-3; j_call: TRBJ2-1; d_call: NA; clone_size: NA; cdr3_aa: CASSQDGARDEQFF; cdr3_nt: TGCGCCAGCAGCCAAGATGGGGCACGGGATGAGCAGTTCTTC
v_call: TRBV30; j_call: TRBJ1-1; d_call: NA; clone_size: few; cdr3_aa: CAWSPGGVVTEAFF; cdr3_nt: TGTGCCTGGAGTCCGGGGGGGGTGGTCACTGAAGCTTTCTTT
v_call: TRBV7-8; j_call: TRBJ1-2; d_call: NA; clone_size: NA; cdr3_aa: CASSAGQTYGYTF; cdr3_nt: TGTGCCAGCAGCGCTGGACAGACCTATGGCTACACCTTC
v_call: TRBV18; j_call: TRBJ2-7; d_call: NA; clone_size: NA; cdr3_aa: CASSPETDYEQYF; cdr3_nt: TGTGCCAGCTCACCAGAAACAGACTACGAGCAGTACTTC
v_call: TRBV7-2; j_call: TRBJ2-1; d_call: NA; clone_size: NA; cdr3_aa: CASRPPSVSSYNEQFF; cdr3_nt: TGTGCCAGCAGACCTCCTAGCGTTAGCTCCTACAATGAGCAGTTCTTC
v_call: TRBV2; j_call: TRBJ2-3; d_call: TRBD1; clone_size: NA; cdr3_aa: CAIQDRGRTDTQYF; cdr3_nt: TGTGCCATCCAGGACAGGGGGCGGACAGATACGCAGTATTTT
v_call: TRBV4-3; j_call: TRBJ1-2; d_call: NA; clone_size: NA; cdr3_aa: CASSQDQGGVGGYGYTF; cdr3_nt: TGCGCCAGCAGCCAAGACCAAGGCGGGGTTGGGGGGTATGGCTACACCTTC
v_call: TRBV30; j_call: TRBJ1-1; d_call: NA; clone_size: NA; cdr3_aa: CAWSTQGGTEAFF; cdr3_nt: TGTGCCTGGAGTACCCAGGGAGGGACTGAAGCTTTCTTT
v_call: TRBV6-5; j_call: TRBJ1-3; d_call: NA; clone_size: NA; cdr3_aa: CASSLDSGNTIYF; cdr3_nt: TGTGCCAGCAGCCTGGACAGCGGAAACACCATATATTTT
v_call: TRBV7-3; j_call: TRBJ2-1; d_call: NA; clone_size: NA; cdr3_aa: CASSLRESYNEQFF; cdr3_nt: TGTGCCAGCAGCTTACGGGAGTCCTACAATGAGCAGTTCTTC
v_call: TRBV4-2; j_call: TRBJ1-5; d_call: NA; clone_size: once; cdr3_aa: CASSQDRSYQPQHF; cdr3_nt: TGTGCCAGCAGCCAAGACAGGTCCTATCAGCCCCAGCATTTT
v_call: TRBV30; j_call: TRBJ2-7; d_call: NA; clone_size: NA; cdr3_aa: CAWLAVGGAWYEQYF; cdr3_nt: TGTGCCTGGCTCGCGGTGGGGGGGGCCTGGTACGAGCAGTACTTC
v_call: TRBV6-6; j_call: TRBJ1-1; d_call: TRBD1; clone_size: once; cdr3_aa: CASRLQTGVNTEAFF; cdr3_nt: TGTGCCAGCAGGCTCCAGACAGGGGTTAACACTGAAGCTTTCTTT
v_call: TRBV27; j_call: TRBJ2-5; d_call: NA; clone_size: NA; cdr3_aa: CASSFTRSEETQYF; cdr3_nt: TGTGCCAGCAGTTTCACCCGGTCGGAAGAGACCCAGTACTTC
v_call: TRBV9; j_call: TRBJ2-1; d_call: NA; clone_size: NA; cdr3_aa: CASSAVVYNEQFF; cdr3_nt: TGTGCCAGCAGCGCCGTTGTATACAATGAGCAGTTCTTC
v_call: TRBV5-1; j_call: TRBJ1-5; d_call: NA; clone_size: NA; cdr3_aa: CASSSEGGNQPQHF; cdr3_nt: TGCGCCAGCAGCTCGGAGGGAGGCAATCAGCCCCAGCATTTT
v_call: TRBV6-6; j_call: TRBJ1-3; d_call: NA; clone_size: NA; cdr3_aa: CASSSREGTGNTIYF; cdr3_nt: TGTGCCAGCAGCTCCCGGGAGGGCACTGGAAACACCATATATTTT
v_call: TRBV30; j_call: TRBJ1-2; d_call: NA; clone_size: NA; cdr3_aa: CAWRQPRTAGSGF; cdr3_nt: TGTGCCTGGAGACAGCCAAGGACAGCCGGGTCCGGCTTC
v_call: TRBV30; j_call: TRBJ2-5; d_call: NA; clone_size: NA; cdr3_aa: CAWSSPGEQYF; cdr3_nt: TGTGCCTGGAGTTCTCCTGGGGAGCAGTACTTC